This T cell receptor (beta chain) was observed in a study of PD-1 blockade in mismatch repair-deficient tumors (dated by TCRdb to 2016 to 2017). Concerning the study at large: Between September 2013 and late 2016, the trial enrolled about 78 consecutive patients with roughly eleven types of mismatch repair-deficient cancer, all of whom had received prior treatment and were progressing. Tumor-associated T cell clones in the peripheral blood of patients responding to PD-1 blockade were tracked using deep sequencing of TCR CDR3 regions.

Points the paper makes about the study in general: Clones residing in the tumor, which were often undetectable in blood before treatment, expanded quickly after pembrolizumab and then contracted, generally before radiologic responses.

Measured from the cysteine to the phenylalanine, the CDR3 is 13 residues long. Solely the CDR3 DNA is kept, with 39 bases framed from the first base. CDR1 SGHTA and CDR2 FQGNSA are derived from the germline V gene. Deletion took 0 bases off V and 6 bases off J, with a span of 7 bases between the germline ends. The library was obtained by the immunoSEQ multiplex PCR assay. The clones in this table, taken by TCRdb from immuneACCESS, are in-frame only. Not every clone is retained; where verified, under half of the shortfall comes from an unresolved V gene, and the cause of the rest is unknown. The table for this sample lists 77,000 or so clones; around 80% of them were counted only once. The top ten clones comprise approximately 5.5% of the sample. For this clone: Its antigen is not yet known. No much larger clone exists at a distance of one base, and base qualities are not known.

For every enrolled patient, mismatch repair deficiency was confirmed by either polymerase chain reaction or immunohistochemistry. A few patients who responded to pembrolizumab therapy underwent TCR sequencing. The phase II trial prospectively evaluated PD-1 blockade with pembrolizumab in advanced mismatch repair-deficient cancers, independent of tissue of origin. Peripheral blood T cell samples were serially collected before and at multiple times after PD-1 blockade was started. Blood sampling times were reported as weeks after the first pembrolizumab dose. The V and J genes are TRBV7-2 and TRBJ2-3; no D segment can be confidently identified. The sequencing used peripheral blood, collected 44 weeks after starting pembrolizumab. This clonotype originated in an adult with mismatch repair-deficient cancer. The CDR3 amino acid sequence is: CASSLAGLDTQYF. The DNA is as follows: TGTGCCAGCAGCTTAGCCGGGCTGGATACGCAGTATTTT. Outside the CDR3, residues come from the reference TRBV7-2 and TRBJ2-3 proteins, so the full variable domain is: GAGVSQSPSNKVTEKGKDVELRCDPISGHTALYWYRQSLGQGLEFLIYFQGNSAPDKSGLPSDRFSAERTGGSVSTLTIQRTQQEDSAVYLCASSLAGLDTQYFGPGTRLTVL.